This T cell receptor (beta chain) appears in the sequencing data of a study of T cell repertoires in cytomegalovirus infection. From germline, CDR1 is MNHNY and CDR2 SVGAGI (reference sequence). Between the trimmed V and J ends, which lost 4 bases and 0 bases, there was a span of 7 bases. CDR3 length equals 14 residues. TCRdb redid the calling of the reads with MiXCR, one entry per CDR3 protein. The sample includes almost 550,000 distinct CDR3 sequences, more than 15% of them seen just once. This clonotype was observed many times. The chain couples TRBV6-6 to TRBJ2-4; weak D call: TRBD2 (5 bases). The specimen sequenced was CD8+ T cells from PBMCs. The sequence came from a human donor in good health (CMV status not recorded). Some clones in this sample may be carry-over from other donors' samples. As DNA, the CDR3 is TGTGCCAGCAGTTGGGAGCTAGCCAAAAACATTCAGTACTTC. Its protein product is CASSWELAKNIQYF.